These T cell receptor beta chains were read from a single sample in a study of blood T cells in healthy people across ages. Using its own MiXCR run on the 5' RACE reads, TCRdb lists one record per CDR3 protein. The sample yields around 1,000,000 distinct CDR3 sequences, 35% to 40% seen once. Sequenced input: blood. These receptors all come from a young man in good health. The CDR3 runs from the conserved cysteine through the conserved F or W. A D gene is named only where the DNA matches it firmly. Clone size is stated in some rows and not others, as once, few, many or a class when expanded.

J | D | size | V | DNA | CDR3
TRBJ2-3 | . | once | TRBV12-3/TRBV12-4 | TGTGCCAGCAGTTTATCGGTGGAGGATGCGCAGTATTTT | CASSLSVEDAQYF
TRBJ2-3 | . | few | TRBV12-5 | TGTGCTAGTGGTTTGGGGCCCTACCGACTGGAAGATACAGATACGCAGTATTTT | CASGLGPYRLEDTDTQYF
TRBJ2-1 | . | few | TRBV10-3 | TGTGCCATCAAGGGTCAGGGAGTTAGCTCCTACAATGAGCAGTTCTTC | CAIKGQGVSSYNEQFF
TRBJ1-2 | . | few | TRBV14 | TGTGCCAGCAGCCAAGTGTTTTCAAGGGTCGGCTACACCTTC | CASSQVFSRVGYTF
TRBJ1-5 | TRBD1 | . | TRBV20-1 | TGCAGTGCTAGGAGGCCGACAGGGGGGAATCAGCCCCAGCATTTT | CSARRPTGGNQPQHF
TRBJ2-3 | TRBD1 | . | TRBV6-6 | TGTGCCAGCAGTTTCGGGGACAGGATCAGCACAGATACGCAGTATTTT | CASSFGDRISTDTQYF
TRBJ2-7 | TRBD1 | few | TRBV6-2/TRBV6-3 | TGTGCCAGCAGTTACCCCGGACAGGAGATATTCTACGAGCAGTACTTC | CASSYPGQEIFYEQYF
TRBJ1-6 | . | . | TRBV12-3/TRBV12-4 | TGTGCCAGCAGGTACAGGGATAATTCGCCCCTCCACTTT | CASRYRDNSPLHF
TRBJ1-1 | TRBD1 | few | TRBV7-9 | TGTGCCAGCAGCTTAGGCGGGTCGACAGGGGGCAGGAACACTGAAGCTTTCTTT | CASSLGGSTGGRNTEAFF
TRBJ2-5 | . | few | TRBV6-2/TRBV6-3 | TGTGCCAGCAGTTACGGTGGTACAGGGATCGAGACCCAGTACTTC | CASSYGGTGIETQYF
TRBJ2-3 | . | many | TRBV14 | TGTGCCAGCAGCCCCCTTGGCGGAACTAGCACAGATACGCAGTATTTT | CASSPLGGTSTDTQYF
TRBJ1-1 | . | . | TRBV27 | TGTGCCAGCAGTGCCCCCCCGGGACAACTCACTGAAGCTTTCTTT | CASSAPPGQLTEAFF